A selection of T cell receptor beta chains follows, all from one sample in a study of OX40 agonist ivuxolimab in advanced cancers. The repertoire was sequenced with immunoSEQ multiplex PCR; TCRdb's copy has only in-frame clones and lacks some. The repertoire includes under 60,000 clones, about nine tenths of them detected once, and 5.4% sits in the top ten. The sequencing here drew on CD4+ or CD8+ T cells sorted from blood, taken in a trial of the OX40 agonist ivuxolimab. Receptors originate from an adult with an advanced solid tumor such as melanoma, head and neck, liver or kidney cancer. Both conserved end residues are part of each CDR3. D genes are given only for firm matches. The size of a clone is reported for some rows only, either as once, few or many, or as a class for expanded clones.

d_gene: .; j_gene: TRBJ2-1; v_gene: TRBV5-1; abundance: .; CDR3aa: CASSLPSTPGYEQFF; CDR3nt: TGCGCCAGCAGCTTGCCCTCGACACCGGGGTATGAGCAGTTCTTC
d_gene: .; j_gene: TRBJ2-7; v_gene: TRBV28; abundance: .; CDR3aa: CASRAAPKTGRYEQYF; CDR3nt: TGTGCCAGCCGGGCCGCACCAAAGACAGGCCGGTACGAGCAGTACTTC
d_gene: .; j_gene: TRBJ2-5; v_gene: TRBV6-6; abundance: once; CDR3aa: CASSPGETQYF; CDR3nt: TGTGCCAGCAGCCCGGGGGAGACCCAGTACTTC
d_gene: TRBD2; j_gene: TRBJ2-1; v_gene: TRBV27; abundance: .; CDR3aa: CASSQPGLVFNEQFF; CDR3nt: TGTGCCAGCAGCCAGCCGGGACTAGTGTTTAATGAGCAGTTCTTC
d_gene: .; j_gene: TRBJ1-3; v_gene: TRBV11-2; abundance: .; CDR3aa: CASSLSSGNTIYF; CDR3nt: TGTGCCAGCAGCTTGAGCTCTGGAAACACCATATATTTT
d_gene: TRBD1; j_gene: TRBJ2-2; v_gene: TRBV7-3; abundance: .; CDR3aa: CASRETGLNTGELFF; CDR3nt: TGTGCCAGCAGGGAGACAGGGCTGAACACCGGGGAGCTGTTTTTT
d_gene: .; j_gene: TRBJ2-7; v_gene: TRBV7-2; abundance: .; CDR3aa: CASSLGGSGPPFEQYF; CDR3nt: TGTGCCAGCAGCTTAGGGGGCTCCGGGCCCCCCTTCGAGCAGTACTTC
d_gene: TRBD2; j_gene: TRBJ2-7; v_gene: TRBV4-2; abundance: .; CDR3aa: CASSQAASGTYEQYF; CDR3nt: TGTGCCAGCAGCCAAGCCGCTAGCGGGACTTACGAGCAGTACTTC
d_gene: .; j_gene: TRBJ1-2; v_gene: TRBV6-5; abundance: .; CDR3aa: CASSYSGTSDGYTF; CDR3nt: TGTGCCAGCAGTTACTCCGGGACAAGTGATGGCTACACCTTC
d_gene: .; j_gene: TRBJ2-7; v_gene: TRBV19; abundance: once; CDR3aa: CASSTDTLGYEQYF; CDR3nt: TGTGCCAGTAGTACGGACACTCTGGGGTACGAGCAGTACTTC
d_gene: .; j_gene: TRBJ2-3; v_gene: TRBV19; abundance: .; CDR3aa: CASRGGLGPTDTQYF; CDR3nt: TGTGCCAGTAGGGGGGGTCTTGGGCCCACAGATACGCAGTATTTT
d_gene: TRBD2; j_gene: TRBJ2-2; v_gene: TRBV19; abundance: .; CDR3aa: CASSIVAGGPSTGELFF; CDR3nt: TGTGCCAGTAGTATAGTAGCGGGAGGGCCGAGCACCGGGGAGCTGTTTTTT
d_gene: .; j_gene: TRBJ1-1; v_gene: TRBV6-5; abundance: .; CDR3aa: CASSYGLQAFF; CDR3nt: TGTGCCAGCAGTTACGGCCTTCAGGCTTTCTTT
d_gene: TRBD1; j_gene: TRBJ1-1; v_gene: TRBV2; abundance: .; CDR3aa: CASREDRAVNTEAFF; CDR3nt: TGTGCCAGCCGGGAGGACAGGGCTGTGAACACTGAAGCTTTCTTT
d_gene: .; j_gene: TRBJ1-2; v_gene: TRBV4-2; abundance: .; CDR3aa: CASSQEVRANYGYTF; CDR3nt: TGTGCCAGCAGCCAAGAGGTCAGGGCTAACTATGGCTACACCTTC
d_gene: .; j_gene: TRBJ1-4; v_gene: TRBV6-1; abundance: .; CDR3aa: CASSRTWRDEKLFF; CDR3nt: TGTGCCAGCAGCAGGACTTGGCGGGATGAAAAACTGTTTTTT
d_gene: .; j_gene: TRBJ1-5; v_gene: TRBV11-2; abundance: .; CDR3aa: CASSFRGGGDQPQHF; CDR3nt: TGTGCCAGCAGTTTTAGAGGGGGGGGAGACCAGCCCCAGCATTTT
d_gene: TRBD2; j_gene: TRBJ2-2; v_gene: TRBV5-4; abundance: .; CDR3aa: CASSLPGLAGKNTGELFF; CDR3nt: TGTGCCAGCAGCTTACCCGGACTAGCGGGAAAGAACACCGGGGAGCTGTTTTTT
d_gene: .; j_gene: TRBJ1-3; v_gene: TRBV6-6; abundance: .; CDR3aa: CASGSGNTIYF; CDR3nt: TGTGCCAGCGGCTCTGGAAACACCATATATTTT
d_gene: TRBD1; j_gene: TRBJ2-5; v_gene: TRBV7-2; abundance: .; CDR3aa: CASSLADPGQGGVGDPETQYF; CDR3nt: TGTGCCAGCAGCTTAGCTGACCCGGGACAGGGGGGTGTAGGGGACCCAGAGACCCAGTACTTC
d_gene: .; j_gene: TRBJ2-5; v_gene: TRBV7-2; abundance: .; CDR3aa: CASSLGERRLIETQYF; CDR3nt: TGTGCCAGCAGCTTAGGGGAGCGACGCCTAATAGAGACCCAGTACTTC
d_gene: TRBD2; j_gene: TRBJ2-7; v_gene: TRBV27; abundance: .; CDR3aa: CASSSASGRYEQYF; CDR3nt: TGTGCCAGCAGTTCGGCTAGCGGAAGATACGAGCAGTACTTC
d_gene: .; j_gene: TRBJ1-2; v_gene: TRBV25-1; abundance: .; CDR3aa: CASSERAAGYGYTF; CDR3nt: TGTGCCAGCAGTGAAAGGGCCGCTGGCTATGGCTACACCTTC
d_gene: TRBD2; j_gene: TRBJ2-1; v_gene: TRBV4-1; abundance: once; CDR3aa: CASSQLGLAGGPSNEQFF; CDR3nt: TGCGCCAGCAGCCAACTAGGACTAGCGGGAGGGCCATCCAATGAGCAGTTCTTC
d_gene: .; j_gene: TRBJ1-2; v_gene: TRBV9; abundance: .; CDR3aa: CASSVRTGGGQGGYTF; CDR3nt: TGTGCCAGCAGCGTAAGGACCGGAGGGGGACAAGGTGGCTACACCTTC
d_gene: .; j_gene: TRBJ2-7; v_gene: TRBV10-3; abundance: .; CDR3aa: CAISESTGSYEQYF; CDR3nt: TGTGCCATCAGTGAGTCGACAGGTTCCTACGAGCAGTACTTC
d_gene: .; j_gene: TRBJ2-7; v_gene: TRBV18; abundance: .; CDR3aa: CASSPPFVTEQYF; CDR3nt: TGTGCCAGCTCACCGCCCTTCGTGACCGAGCAGTACTTC
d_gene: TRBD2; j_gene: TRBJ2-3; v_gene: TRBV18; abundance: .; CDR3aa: CASSAGLAGSDTQYF; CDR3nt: TGTGCCAGCTCAGCCGGACTAGCGGGATCTGATACGCAGTATTTT
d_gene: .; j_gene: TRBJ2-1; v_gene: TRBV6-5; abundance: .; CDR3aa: CASREPTSNNEQFF; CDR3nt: TGTGCCAGCAGAGAGCCCACCTCTAACAATGAGCAGTTCTTC
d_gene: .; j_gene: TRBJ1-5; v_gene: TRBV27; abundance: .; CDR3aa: CASSLGRYQPQHF; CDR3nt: TGTGCCAGCAGTTTGGGAAGATATCAGCCCCAGCATTTT
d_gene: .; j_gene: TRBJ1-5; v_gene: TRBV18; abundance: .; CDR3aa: CASSPGAPGGNQPQHF; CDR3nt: TGTGCCAGCTCACCAGGGGCCCCGGGGGGCAATCAGCCCCAGCATTTT
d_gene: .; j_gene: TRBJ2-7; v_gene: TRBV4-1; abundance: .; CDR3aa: CASSNAQMTSYEQYF; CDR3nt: TGCGCCAGCAGCAACGCACAGATGACCTCCTACGAGCAGTACTTC
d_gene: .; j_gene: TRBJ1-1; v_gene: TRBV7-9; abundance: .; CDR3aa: CASSLGVGSEAFF; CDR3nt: TGTGCCAGCAGCTTAGGAGTCGGCTCTGAAGCTTTCTTT
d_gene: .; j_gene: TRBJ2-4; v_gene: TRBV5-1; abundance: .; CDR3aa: CASSLEALAKNIQYF; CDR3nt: TGCGCCAGCAGCTTGGAGGCATTAGCCAAAAACATTCAGTACTTC
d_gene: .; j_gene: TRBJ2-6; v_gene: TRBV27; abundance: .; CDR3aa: CASSLYRSGANVLTF; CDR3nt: TGTGCCAGCAGTTTATACCGTTCTGGGGCCAACGTCCTGACTTTC
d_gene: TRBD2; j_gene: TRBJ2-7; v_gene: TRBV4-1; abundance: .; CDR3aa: CASSQPTSGRYEQYF; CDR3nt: TGCGCCAGCAGCCAACCGACTAGCGGTCGCTACGAGCAGTACTTC
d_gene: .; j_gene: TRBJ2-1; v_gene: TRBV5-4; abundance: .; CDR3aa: CASSFSQLSSYNEQFF; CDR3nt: TGTGCCAGCAGCTTCTCACAGCTGAGCTCCTACAATGAGCAGTTCTTC
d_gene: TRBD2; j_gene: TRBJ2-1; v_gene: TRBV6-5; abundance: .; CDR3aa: CASRENSGSHNEQFF; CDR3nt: TGTGCCAGCAGGGAGAATAGCGGGAGCCACAATGAGCAGTTCTTC
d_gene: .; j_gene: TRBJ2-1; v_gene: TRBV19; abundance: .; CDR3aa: CASRDGVNEQFF; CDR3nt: TGTGCCAGTCGAGACGGGGTCAATGAGCAGTTCTTC
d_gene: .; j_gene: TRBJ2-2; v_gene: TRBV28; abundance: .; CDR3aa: CASKGVETNTGELFF; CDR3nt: TGTGCCAGCAAGGGCGTAGAGACGAACACCGGGGAGCTGTTTTTT
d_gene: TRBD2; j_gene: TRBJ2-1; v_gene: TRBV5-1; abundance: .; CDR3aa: CASGTSGSYNEQFF; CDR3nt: TGCGCCAGCGGTACTAGCGGATCCTACAATGAGCAGTTCTTC
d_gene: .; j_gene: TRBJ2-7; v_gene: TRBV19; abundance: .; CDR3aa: CASSFEGTTYEQYF; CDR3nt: TGTGCCAGTAGTTTCGAAGGGACAACCTACGAGCAGTACTTC
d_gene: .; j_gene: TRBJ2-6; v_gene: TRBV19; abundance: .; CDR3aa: CASSIGSSGANVLTF; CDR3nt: TGTGCCAGTAGTATAGGGAGCTCTGGGGCCAACGTCCTGACTTTC
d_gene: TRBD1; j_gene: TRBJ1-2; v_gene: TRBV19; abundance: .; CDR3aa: CASTIDRGGGYTF; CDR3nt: TGTGCCAGTACGATCGACAGGGGAGGTGGCTACACCTTC
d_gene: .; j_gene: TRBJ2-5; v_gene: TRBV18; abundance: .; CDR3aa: CASSLGVRETQYF; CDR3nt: TGTGCCAGCTCACTAGGTGTACGGGAGACCCAGTACTTC
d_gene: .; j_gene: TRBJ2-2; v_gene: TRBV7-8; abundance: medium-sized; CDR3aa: CASSSDRRGELFF; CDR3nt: TGTGCCAGCAGCTCCGATAGGCGCGGGGAGCTGTTTTTT
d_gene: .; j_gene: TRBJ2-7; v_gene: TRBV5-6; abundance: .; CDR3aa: CASSRTAYEQYF; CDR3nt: TGTGCCAGCAGCCGGACAGCGTACGAGCAGTACTTC
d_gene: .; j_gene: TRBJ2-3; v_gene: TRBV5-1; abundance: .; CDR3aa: CASSLEGGTSTDTQYF; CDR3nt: TGCGCCAGCAGCTTGGAGGGGGGGACTAGCACAGATACGCAGTATTTT
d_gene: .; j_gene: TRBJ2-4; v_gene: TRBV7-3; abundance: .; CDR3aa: CASSPGGSKNIQYF; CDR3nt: TGTGCCAGCAGCCCCGGGGGTAGCAAAAACATTCAGTACTTC
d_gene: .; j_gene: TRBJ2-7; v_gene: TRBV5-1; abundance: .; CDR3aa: CASSLEGYYEQYF; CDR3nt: TGCGCCAGCAGCTTGGAGGGTTACTACGAGCAGTACTTC
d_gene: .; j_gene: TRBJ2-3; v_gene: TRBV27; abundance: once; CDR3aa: CASSLSILEYSTDTQYF; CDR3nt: TGTGCCAGCAGTTTATCGATTTTGGAGTATAGCACAGATACGCAGTATTTT
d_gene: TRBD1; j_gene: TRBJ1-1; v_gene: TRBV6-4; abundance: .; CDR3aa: CASSKTGRENTEAFF; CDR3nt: TGTGCCAGCAGTAAGACAGGGAGGGAGAACACTGAAGCTTTCTTT
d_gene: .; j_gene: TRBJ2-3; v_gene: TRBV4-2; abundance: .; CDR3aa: CASSQDTDTQYF; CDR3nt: TGTGCCAGCAGCCAAGATACAGATACGCAGTATTTT
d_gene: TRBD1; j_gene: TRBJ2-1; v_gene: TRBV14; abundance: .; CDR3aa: CASSLDAGTGVGRAPDNEQFF; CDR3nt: TGTGCCAGCAGCCTAGACGCCGGGACAGGGGTAGGACGAGCCCCTGACAATGAGCAGTTCTTC
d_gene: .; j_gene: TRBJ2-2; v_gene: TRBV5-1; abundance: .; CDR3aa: CASKGLYANTGELFF; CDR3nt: TGCGCCAGCAAAGGTCTTTACGCGAACACCGGGGAGCTGTTTTTT
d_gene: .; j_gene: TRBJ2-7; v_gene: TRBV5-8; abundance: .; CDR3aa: CASSLTDYEQYF; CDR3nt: TGTGCCAGCAGCTTGACAGACTACGAGCAGTACTTC
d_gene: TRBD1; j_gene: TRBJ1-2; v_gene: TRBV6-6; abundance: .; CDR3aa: CASSPGGGYGYTF; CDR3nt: TGTGCCAGCAGTCCAGGGGGCGGGTATGGCTACACCTTC
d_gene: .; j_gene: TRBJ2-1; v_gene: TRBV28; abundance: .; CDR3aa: CASSDRPSYNEQFF; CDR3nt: TGTGCCAGCAGTGACAGGCCCTCCTACAATGAGCAGTTCTTC
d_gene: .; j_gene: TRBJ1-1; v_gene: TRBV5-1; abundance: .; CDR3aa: CASSQQGNTEAFF; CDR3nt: TGCGCCAGCAGCCAACAGGGTAACACTGAAGCTTTCTTT